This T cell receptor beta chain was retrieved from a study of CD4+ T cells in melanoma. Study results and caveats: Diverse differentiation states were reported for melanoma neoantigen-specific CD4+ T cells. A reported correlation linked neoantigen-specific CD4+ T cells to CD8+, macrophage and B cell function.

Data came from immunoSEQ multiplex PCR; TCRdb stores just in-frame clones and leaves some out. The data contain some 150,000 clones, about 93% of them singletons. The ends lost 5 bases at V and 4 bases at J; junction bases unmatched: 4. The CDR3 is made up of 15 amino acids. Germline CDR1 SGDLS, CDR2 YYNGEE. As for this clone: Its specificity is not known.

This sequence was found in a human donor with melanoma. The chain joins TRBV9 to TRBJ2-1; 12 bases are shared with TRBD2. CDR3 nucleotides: TGTGCCAGCAGTCGAACTAGCGGGGGGTACAATGAGCAGTTCTTC. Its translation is CASSRTSGGYNEQFF.